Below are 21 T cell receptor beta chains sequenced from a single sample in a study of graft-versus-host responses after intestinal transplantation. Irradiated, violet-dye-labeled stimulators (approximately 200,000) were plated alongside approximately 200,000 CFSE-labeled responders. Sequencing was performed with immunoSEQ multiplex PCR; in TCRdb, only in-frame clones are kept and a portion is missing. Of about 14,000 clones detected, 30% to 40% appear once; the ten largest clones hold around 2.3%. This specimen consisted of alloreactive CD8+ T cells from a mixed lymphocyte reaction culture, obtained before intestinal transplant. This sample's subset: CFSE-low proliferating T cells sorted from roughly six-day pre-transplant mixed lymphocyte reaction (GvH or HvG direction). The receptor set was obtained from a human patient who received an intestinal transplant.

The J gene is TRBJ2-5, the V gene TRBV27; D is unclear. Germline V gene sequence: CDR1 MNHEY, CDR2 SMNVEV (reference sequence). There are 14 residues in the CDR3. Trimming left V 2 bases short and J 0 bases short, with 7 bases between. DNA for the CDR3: TGTGCCAGCAGTTTACACCATGACCAAGAGACCCAGTACTTC. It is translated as CASSLHHDQETQYF.

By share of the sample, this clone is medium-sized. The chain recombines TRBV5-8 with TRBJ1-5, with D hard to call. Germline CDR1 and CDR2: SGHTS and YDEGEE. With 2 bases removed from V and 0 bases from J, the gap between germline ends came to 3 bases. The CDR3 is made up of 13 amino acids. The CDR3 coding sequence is TGTGCCAGCAGCTTTTATAGCAATCAGCCCCAGCATTTT. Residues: CASSFYSNQPQHF.

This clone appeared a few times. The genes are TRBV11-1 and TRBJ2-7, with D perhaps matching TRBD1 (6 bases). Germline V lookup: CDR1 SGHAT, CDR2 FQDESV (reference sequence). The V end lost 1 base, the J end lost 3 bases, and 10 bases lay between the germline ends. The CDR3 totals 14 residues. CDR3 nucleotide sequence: TGTGCCAGCAGCTTAGTAGGGGACATCTACGAGCAGTACTTC. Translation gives CASSLVGDIYEQYF. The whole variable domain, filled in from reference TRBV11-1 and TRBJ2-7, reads EAEVAQSPRYKITEKSQAVAFWCDPISGHATLYWYRQILGQGPELLVQFQDESVVDDSQLPKDRFSAERLKGVDSTLKIQPAELGDSAMYLCASSLVGDIYEQYFGPGTRLTVT.

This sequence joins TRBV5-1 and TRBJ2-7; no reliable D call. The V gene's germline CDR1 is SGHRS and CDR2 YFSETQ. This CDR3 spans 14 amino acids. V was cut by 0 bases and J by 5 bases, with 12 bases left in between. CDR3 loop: CASSLEGRYDEQYF. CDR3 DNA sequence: TGCGCCAGCAGCTTGGAAGGCAGGTACGACGAGCAGTACTTC.

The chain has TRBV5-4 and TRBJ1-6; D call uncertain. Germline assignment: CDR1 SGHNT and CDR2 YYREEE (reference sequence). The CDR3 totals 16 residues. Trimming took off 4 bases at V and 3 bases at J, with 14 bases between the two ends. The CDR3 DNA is TGTGCCAGCAGCCCCTACGCACCTATCTATAATTCACCCCTCCACTTT. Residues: CASSPYAPIYNSPLHF.

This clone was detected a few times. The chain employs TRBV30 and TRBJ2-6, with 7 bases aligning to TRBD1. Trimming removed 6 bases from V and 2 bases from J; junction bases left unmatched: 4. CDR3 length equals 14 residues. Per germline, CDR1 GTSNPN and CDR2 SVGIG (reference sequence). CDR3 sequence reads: CACAQGAGANVLTF. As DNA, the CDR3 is TGTGCCTGTGCGCAGGGGGCTGGGGCCAACGTCCTGACTTTC. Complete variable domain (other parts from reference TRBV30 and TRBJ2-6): SQTIHQWPATLVQPVGSPLSLECTVEGTSNPNLYWYRQAAGRGLQLLFYSVGIGQISSEVPQNLSASRPQDRQFILSSKKLLLSDSGFYLCACAQGAGANVLTFGAGSRLTVL.

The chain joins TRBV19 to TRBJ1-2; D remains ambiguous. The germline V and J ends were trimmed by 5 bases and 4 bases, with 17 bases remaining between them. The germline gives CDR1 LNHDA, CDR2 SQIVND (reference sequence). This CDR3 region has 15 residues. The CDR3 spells CASSGFGSWVYGYTF. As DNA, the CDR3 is TGTGCCAGTAGTGGGTTCGGCAGCTGGGTCTATGGCTACACCTTC.

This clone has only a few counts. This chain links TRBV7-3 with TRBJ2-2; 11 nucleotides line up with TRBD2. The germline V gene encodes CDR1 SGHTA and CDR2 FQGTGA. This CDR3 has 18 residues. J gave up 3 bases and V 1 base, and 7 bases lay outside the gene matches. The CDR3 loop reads CASSLNPTSGGYTGELFF. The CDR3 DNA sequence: TGTGCCAGCAGCTTAAACCCCACTAGCGGGGGTTACACCGGGGAGCTGTTTTTT.

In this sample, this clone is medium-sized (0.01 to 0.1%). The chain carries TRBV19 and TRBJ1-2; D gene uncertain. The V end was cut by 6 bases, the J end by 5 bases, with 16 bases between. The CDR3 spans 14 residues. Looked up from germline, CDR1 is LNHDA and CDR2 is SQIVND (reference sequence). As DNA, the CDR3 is TGTGCCAGTAGCCCCCAGAGGGCGGAATATGGCTACACCTTC. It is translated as CASSPQRAEYGYTF.

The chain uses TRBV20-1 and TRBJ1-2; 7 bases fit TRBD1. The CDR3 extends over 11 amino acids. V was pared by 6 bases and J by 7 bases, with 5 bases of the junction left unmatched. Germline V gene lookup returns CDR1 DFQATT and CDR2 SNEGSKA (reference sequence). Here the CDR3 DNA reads TGCAGTGCGCAAGGGGGCGCTGGCTACACCTTC. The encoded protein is CSAQGGAGYTF.

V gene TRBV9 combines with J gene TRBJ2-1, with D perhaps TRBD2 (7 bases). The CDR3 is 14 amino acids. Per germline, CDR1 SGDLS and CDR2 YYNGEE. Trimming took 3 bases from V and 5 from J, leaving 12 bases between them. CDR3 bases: TGTGCCAGCAGCGGACGCGGGGGCCACAATGAGCAGTTCTTC. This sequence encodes CASSGRGGHNEQFF.

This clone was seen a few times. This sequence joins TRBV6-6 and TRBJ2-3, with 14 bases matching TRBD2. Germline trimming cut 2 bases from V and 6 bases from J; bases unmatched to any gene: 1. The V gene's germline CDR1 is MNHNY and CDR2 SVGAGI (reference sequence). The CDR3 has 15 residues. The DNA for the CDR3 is TGTGCCAGCAGTTACGGGACTAGCGGGGGTGATACGCAGTATTTT. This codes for CASSYGTSGGDTQYF.

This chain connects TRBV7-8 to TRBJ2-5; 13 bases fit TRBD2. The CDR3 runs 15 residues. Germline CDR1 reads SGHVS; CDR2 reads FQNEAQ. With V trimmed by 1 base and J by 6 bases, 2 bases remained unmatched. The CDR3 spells CASSLGTSGGQTQYF. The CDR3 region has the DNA TGTGCCAGCAGCTTAGGGACTAGCGGGGGACAGACCCAGTACTTC. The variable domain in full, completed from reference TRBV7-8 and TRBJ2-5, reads GAGVSQSPRYKVAKRGQDVALRCDPISGHVSLFWYQQALGQGPEFLTYFQNEAQLDKSGLPSDRFFAERPEGSVSTLKIQRTQQEDSAVYLCASSLGTSGGQTQYFGPGTRLLVL.

The CDR3 spells CASSLGPRNEPQHF. The CDR3, as DNA: TGTGCCAGCAGCTTAGGGCCTCGCAACGAGCCCCAGCATTTT. J is TRBJ1-5 and V is TRBV7-9; the D is unclear. Germline V gives CDR1 SEHNR, CDR2 FQNEAQ (reference sequence). V shed 1 base and J shed 8 bases, with 12 bases lying between them. This CDR3 spans 14 amino acids.

In DNA, the CDR3 is TGTGCCAGCCGCCCCTCCCTAGTCTCCCCCTACGAGCAGTACTTC. Translation gives CASRPSLVSPYEQYF. V and J are TRBV6-1 and TRBJ2-7, with D uncertain. The CDR3 spans 15 residues. The germline gives CDR1 MNHNS, CDR2 SASEGT. The V end was cut by 8 bases, the J end by 2 bases, with 19 bases between.

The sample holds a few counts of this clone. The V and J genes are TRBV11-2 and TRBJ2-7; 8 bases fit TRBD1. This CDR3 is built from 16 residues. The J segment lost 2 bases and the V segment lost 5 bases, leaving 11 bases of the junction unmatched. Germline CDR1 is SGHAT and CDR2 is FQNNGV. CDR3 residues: CASSPRTGKGAYEQYF. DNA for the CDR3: TGTGCCAGCAGCCCCCGGACAGGGAAAGGGGCCTACGAGCAGTACTTC.

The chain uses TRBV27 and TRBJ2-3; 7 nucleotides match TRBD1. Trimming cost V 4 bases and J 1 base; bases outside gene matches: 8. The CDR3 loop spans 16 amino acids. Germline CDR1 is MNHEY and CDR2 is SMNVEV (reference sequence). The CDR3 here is CASSSRDSGGTDTQYF. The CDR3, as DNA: TGTGCCAGCAGTTCGAGGGACAGCGGAGGCACAGATACGCAGTATTTT.

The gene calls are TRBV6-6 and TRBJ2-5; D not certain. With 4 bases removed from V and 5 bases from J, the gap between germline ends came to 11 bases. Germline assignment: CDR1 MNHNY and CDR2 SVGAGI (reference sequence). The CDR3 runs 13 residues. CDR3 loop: CASSFDGRETQYF. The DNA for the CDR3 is TGTGCCAGCAGTTTTGATGGTAGGGAGACCCAGTACTTC.

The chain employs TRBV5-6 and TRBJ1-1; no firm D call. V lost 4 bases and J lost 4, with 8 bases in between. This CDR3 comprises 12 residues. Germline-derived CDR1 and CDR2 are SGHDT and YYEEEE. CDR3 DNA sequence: TGTGCCAGCAGCCTGAGCCTCACTGAAGCTTTCTTT. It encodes CASSLSLTEAFF.

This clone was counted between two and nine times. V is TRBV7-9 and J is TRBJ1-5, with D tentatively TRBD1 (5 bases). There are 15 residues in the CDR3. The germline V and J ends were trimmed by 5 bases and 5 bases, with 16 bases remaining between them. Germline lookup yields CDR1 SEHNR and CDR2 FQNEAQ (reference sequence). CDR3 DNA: TGTGCCAGCAGCCAGGATGGGGCCTACGATCAGCCCCAGCATTTT. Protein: CASSQDGAYDQPQHF.

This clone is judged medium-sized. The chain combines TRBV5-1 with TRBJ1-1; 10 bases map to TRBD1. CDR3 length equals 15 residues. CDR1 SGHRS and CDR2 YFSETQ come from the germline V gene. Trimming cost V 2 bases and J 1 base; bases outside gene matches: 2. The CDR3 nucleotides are TGCGCCAGCAGCTTAGGGACAGGGGAGAACACTGAAGCTTTCTTT. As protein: CASSLGTGENTEAFF.